This passage covers 27 T cell receptor beta chains from one sample sequenced in a study of CD8 T cells in Susac syndrome. The authors reverse transcribed about 0.5 to 1 ug RNA with random hexamers. TCRdb redid the calling of the immunoSEQ multiplex PCR reads with MiXCR, one entry per CDR3 protein. The sample carries approximately 100,000 distinct CDR3 sequences, approximately 93% recorded once. The material sequenced was CD8+ T cells from PBMCs. These receptor sequences come from a human donor with Susac syndrome.

The genes are TRBV6-5 and TRBJ1-2; no reliable D call. Per germline, CDR1 MNHEY and CDR2 SVGAGI. This CDR3 has 15 amino acids. Trimming left V 0 bases short and J 3 bases short, with 11 bases between. This CDR3 reads CASSYSGSVHYGYTF. In DNA, the CDR3 is TGTGCCAGCAGTTACTCAGGTTCTGTCCACTATGGCTACACCTTC.

The DNA of the CDR3 is TGTGCCGGAGGGGACCCGAACAATGAGCAGTTCTTC. Its protein product is CAGGDPNNEQFF. The chain has TRBV6-5 and TRBJ2-1, with D perhaps TRBD2 (6 bases). This CDR3 spans 12 amino acids. Trimming stripped 11 bases from V and 5 bases from J, with 13 bases between. In germline, CDR1 is MNHEY, CDR2 SVGAGI.

The rearrangement joins TRBV18 to TRBJ1-6; D not resolved. The CDR3 runs 16 residues. CDR1 and CDR2 from the germline V gene are KGHSH and LQKENI. The V gene lost 4 bases and the J gene lost 1 base, with 11 bases spanning the gap. The CDR3 is CASSRGKLSYNSPLHF. In DNA form, the CDR3 reads TGTGCCAGCTCACGAGGGAAATTGTCCTATAATTCACCCCTCCACTTT.

The CDR3 loop is CASSLSFSLAKNIQYF. The CDR3, as DNA: TGTGCCAGCTCACTCAGCTTCTCCCTAGCCAAAAACATTCAGTACTTC. The rearrangement links TRBV18 to TRBJ2-4; no reliable D call. The ends were cut back, 4 bases at V and 0 bases at J, with 13 bases in the middle. This CDR3 contains 16 residues. The V gene's germline CDR1 is KGHSH and CDR2 LQKENI. Filled out from reference TRBV18 and TRBJ2-4, the complete variable domain reads NAGVMQNPRHLVRRRGQEARLRCSPMKGHSHVYWYRQLPEEGLKFMVYLQKENIIDESGMPKERFSAEFPKEGPSILRIQQVVRGDSAAYFCASSLSFSLAKNIQYFGAGTRLSVL.

The rearrangement joins TRBV27 to TRBJ2-5; D remains ambiguous. This CDR3 comprises 9 residues. Germline loops: CDR1 MNHEY, CDR2 SMNVEV (reference sequence). In DNA, the CDR3 is TGTCCCCTCACGGAGACCCAGTACTTC. Translated: CPLTETQYF.

J is TRBJ2-1 and V is TRBV4-2; 8 bases are a match to TRBD1. Germline lookup yields CDR1 LGHNA and CDR2 YNFKEQ. With 4 bases clipped from V and 0 bases from J, the junction kept 8 bases outside the gene matches. The CDR3 length is 17 residues. In nucleotides, the CDR3 is TGTGCCAGCAGCCCCCAGGGGGCGTTGAGCTCCTACAATGAGCAGTTCTTC. This translates into CASSPQGALSSYNEQFF.

V and J are TRBV27 and TRBJ1-5; D not resolved. Germline values: CDR1 MNHEY, CDR2 SMNVEV (reference sequence). The CDR3 covers 13 residues. V was cut by 3 bases and J by 6 bases, with 9 bases left in between. CDR3 amino acids: CASSLGFAQPQHF. CDR3 coding DNA: TGTGCCAGCAGTTTGGGGTTTGCTCAGCCCCAGCATTTT.

The chain combines TRBV6-2 or TRBV6-3 with TRBJ2-7; D gene uncertain. The germline V gene encodes CDR1 MNHEY and CDR2 SVGEGT. The CDR3 is 12 amino acids. The V gene lost 2 bases and the J gene lost 0 bases, with 2 bases spanning the gap. The CDR3, as DNA: TGTGCCAGCAGTTACAGCTCCTACGAGCAGTACTTC. This gives the protein CASSYSSYEQYF.

The J gene is TRBJ2-4, the V gene TRBV15, with a tentative D call TRBD1 (5 bases). Germline values: CDR1 LNHNV, CDR2 YYDKDF (reference sequence). The V end was cut by 3 bases, the J end by 12 bases, with 21 bases between. The CDR3 sequence is 15 residues long. The CDR3 coding sequence is TGTGCCACCAGCAGCGGGCAGGGTTCGGGCTCAACTCAGTACTTC. Protein product: CATSSGQGSGSTQYF.

The chain is built from TRBV29-1 and TRBJ2-1; maybe TRBD2 (5 bases). CDR1 and CDR2 from the germline V gene are SQVTM and ANQGSEA. Trimming removed 1 base from V and 1 base from J, with 5 bases in between. The CDR3 is made up of 13 amino acids. The CDR3 DNA follows: TGCAGCGTTGAAGGAGGGTCCTACAATGAGCAGTTCTTC. It yields the protein CSVEGGSYNEQFF.

The V call is TRBV11-2, the J call TRBJ2-2, with TRBD1 as a possible D gene (6 bases). The CDR3 consists of 14 residues. Between the trimmed V and J ends, which lost 4 bases and 7 bases, there was a span of 13 bases. The germline CDR1 and CDR2 sequences are SGHAT and FQNNGV. The CDR3 here is CASSSTGFDGELFF. CDR3 nucleotides: TGTGCCAGCAGCTCAACAGGGTTTGACGGGGAGCTGTTTTTT.

J is TRBJ1-6 and V is TRBV25-1, with unresolved D. Trimming cost V 7 bases and J 15 bases, with 13 bases left between them. The CDR3 covers 11 residues. CDR1 MGHDK and CDR2 SYGVNS come from the germline V gene. CDR3 nucleotide sequence: TGTGCCAGCACGAATGGTCCACTCCTCCACTTT. It specifies CASTNGPLLHF. Together with reference TRBV25-1 and TRBJ1-6, the CDR3 gives the full variable domain: EADIYQTPRYLVIGTGKKITLECSQTMGHDKMYWYQQDPGMELHLIHYSYGVNSTEKGDLSSESTVSRIRTEHFPLTLESARPSHTSQYLCASTNGPLLHFGNGTRLTVT.

The rearrangement joins TRBV9 to TRBJ2-7; TRBD2 matches at 14 bases. Germline lookup yields CDR1 SGDLS and CDR2 YYNGEE. The CDR3 spans 16 residues. V trimming: 4 bases; J trimming: 2 bases; junction bases outside the gene matches: 5. The CDR3 is CASSLGTSGGPYEQYF. The CDR3 DNA is TGTGCCAGCAGCCTCGGGACTAGCGGGGGTCCCTACGAGCAGTACTTC.

V is TRBV6-2 or TRBV6-3 and J is TRBJ2-6; D uncertain. CDR1 and CDR2 from the germline V gene are MNHEY and SVGEGT. This CDR3 spans 14 amino acids. The V and J ends lost 5 bases and 0 bases respectively, with 5 bases between them. CDR3 nucleotides: TGTGCCAGCAGTAGGGACTCTGGGGCCAACGTCCTGACTTTC. Residues: CASSRDSGANVLTF.

The chain recombines TRBV2 with TRBJ2-2; no clear D. The length of the CDR3 is 15 residues. Trimming pared 3 bases from V and 0 bases from J, leaving 8 bases between. Germline V CDR1 and CDR2: SNHLY, FYNNEI. The CDR3 sequence is CASSDRRPNTGELFF. The CDR3 nucleotides are TGTGCCAGCAGTGACCGGAGACCGAACACCGGGGAGCTGTTTTTT.

This chain joins TRBV7-3 and TRBJ2-2, with D possibly TRBD2 on 7 matching bases. The CDR3 runs 17 residues. Trimming stripped 5 bases from V and 7 bases from J, with 23 bases between. Germline CDR1 is SGHTA and CDR2 is FQGTGA. The CDR3 sequence: CASSQSQEGGAVGELFF. Written as DNA, the CDR3 is TGTGCCAGCAGCCAATCCCAGGAGGGGGGGGCCGTCGGGGAGCTGTTTTTT.

The chain carries TRBV29-1 and TRBJ2-5; the D is unclear. CDR3 length: 13 residues. Trimming took off 3 bases at V and 1 base at J, with 9 bases between the two ends. The germline CDR1 and CDR2 sequences are SQVTM and ANQGSEA. CDR3 protein: CSVELVAQETQYF. The CDR3 nucleotides are TGCAGCGTTGAGCTTGTGGCCCAAGAGACCCAGTACTTC.

This clonotype was recorded once. J is TRBJ2-7 and V is TRBV5-4; D is perhaps TRBD2 (5 bases). V was shortened by 3 bases and J by 6 bases, with 7 bases between the two germline ends. In germline, CDR1 is SGHNT, CDR2 YYREEE (reference sequence). The CDR3 sequence is 11 residues long. The CDR3 sequence: CASSWAGEQYF. CDR3 nucleotides: TGTGCCAGCAGCTGGGCGGGCGAGCAGTACTTC.

The chain has TRBV20-1 and TRBJ2-3; the D gene could be TRBD1 or TRBD2 (5 bases each). Germline CDR1 DFQATT, CDR2 SNEGSKA (reference sequence). The V end lost 5 bases, the J end lost 4 bases, and 16 bases lay between the germline ends. The CDR3 length is 14 residues. CDR3 region: CSAFWIGTSDTQYF. CDR3 in DNA: TGCAGTGCTTTCTGGATAGGGACCTCAGATACGCAGTATTTT.

V and J are TRBV29-1 and TRBJ1-2; tentatively, D is TRBD1 (5 bases). This CDR3 is 14 amino acids long. Germline V gene data show CDR1 as SQVTM and CDR2 as ANQGSEA. V lost 3 bases, J lost 1 base, and 12 bases lay in between. CDR3 loop: CSVERPDSNYGYTF. CDR3 DNA sequence: TGCAGCGTTGAGCGCCCTGACAGTAACTATGGCTACACCTTC.

V and J are TRBV6-6 and TRBJ2-1, with D perhaps assigned TRBD1 or TRBD2 (6 bases each). The CDR3 spans 15 residues. Germline lookup yields CDR1 MNHNY and CDR2 SVGAGI (reference sequence). Trimming pared 7 bases from V and 7 bases from J, leaving 20 bases between. The CDR3 reads CASKGGRGPRNEQFF. The DNA of the CDR3 is TGTGCCAGCAAGGGGGGACGGGGCCCTAGGAATGAGCAGTTCTTC.

The V and J genes are TRBV30 and TRBJ1-4; D is uncertain. The CDR3 runs to 13 residues. V gave up 6 bases and J gave up 0 bases, with 8 bases separating them. Germline CDR1 reads GTSNPN; CDR2 reads SVGIG (reference sequence). The CDR3 coding sequence is TGTGCCTGTGTTCCCACAACTAATGAAAAACTGTTTTTT. This codes for CACVPTTNEKLFF.

The V gene is TRBV6-5, the J gene TRBJ1-2, with TRBD1 identical over 9 bases. The CDR3 consists of 15 residues. Trimming removed 6 bases from V and 8 bases from J; junction bases left unmatched: 13. CDR1 and CDR2 from the germline V gene are MNHEY and SVGAGI. This CDR3 reads CASSPGQGSAAGYTF. In DNA form, the CDR3 reads TGTGCCAGCAGCCCGGGACAGGGCAGTGCCGCCGGCTACACCTTC.

This clonotype was detected once. This chain connects TRBV6-1 to TRBJ2-1, with 13 nucleotides matching TRBD2. The J segment lost 2 bases and the V segment lost 6 bases, leaving 7 bases of the junction unmatched. The CDR3 covers 17 residues. The germline V gene has CDR1 MNHNS and CDR2 SASEGT. The CDR3 DNA sequence: TGTGCCAGCAGCCCGAGGACTAGCGGGGGTCCCTACAATGAGCAGTTCTTC. Protein: CASSPRTSGGPYNEQFF.

This clonotype occurred once. The chain employs TRBV5-6 and TRBJ2-3, with 13 bases matching TRBD2. J gave up 1 base and V 3 bases, and 2 bases lay outside the gene matches. The CDR3 extends over 16 amino acids. In germline, CDR1 is SGHDT, CDR2 YYEEEE. The CDR3 DNA sequence: TGTGCCAGCAGCTCCGGACTAGCGGGGGGCACAGATACGCAGTATTTT. It codes for CASSSGLAGGTDTQYF.

The V gene is TRBV4-1, the J gene TRBJ2-3; the D call may be TRBD1 or TRBD2 (6 bases each). The CDR3 covers 16 residues. The germline V gene encodes CDR1 MGHRA and CDR2 YSYEKL. V was clipped by 2 bases and J by 4 bases, with 16 bases between them. The chain's CDR3 is CASSQMEGWGPDTQYF. CDR3 coding DNA: TGCGCCAGCAGCCAAATGGAGGGATGGGGGCCAGATACGCAGTATTTT.

The chain employs TRBV12-3 or TRBV12-4 and TRBJ1-2, with D maybe TRBD1 (6 bases). The CDR3 sequence is 15 residues long. Trimming removed 3 bases at V and 4 bases at J, with 15 bases between. The CDR3 sequence: CASSFGAVGGYGYTF. CDR3 bases: TGTGCCAGCAGTTTTGGGGCCGTAGGGGGCTATGGCTACACCTTC.